The rows below give T cell receptor beta chains drawn from one sample of a study of T-cell memory formation after mild COVID-19. One entry per CDR3 protein, called by TCRdb with MiXCR from the 5' RACE reads. The sample contains just over 300,000 distinct CDR3 sequences, less than 20% of which appear only once. The sample comprised PBMCs or a T cell subset sorted from them (not recorded which). The receptor source for this set is a man aged 18-30 years who had mild COVID-19 (a few samples of this study predate the infection). Cell type and time point are not known. Both conserved end residues are part of each CDR3. Fields, in order: clone size, J gene, D gene, V gene, CDR3 DNA, CDR3 protein. The D gene is left open where the match is weak. Expanded clones are given a class, and other clones once, few, many or no size at all.

>few|TRBJ1-1|TRBD1|TRBV12-5
TGTGCTAGCGGGAGAGACAGGGCCACTGAAGCTTTCTTT
CASGRDRATEAFF
>-|TRBJ2-7|-|TRBV27
TGTGCCAGCGGGGGCCAATGGGCGAACGAGTACGAGCAGTACTTC
CASGGQWANEYEQYF
>-|TRBJ1-4|-|TRBV20-1
TGCAGTGCTACGGAGGGGTTGACTAATGAAAAACTGTTTTTT
CSATEGLTNEKLFF
>-|TRBJ2-7|TRBD1|TRBV27
TGTGCCAGCAGTTTCGGGCAGGGGGCTGGCGAGCAGTACTTC
CASSFGQGAGEQYF
>-|TRBJ2-1|-|TRBV5-5
TGTGCCAGCAGCCGGTTCACTGAGCAGTTCTTC
CASSRFTEQFF
>few|TRBJ2-5|-|TRBV7-9
TGTGCCAGCAGCTATCCGTGGGCCTCTATCCAAGAGACCCAGTACTTC
CASSYPWASIQETQYF
>-|TRBJ1-2|-|TRBV7-9
TGTGCCAGCACCATCACCGGGACCTTAGGCGGCTACACCTTC
CASTITGTLGGYTF
>-|TRBJ1-5|-|TRBV6-1
TGTGCCAGCAGTCTGACTACTAGTCAGCCCCAGCATTTT
CASSLTTSQPQHF
>few|TRBJ2-2|-|TRBV6-2/TRBV6-3
TGTGCCTCAACAGTGCCGGGGTACACCGGGGAGCTGTTTTTT
CASTVPGYTGELFF
>few|TRBJ2-1|-|TRBV5-5
TGTGCCAGCAGCTTCCAACCGGGACTTAAGGGGGCAGCGGTATTGTACAATGAGCAGTTCTTC
CASSFQPGLKGAAVLYNEQFF
>-|TRBJ2-2|-|TRBV7-8
TGTGCCAGCAGCTTGAGTACGACGTACACCGGGGAGCTGTTTTTT
CASSLSTTYTGELFF
>few|TRBJ2-2|-|TRBV24-1
TGTGCCACCAGTCACCGGGGTGGCACCGGGGAGCTGTTTTTT
CATSHRGGTGELFF
>few|TRBJ2-5|TRBD2|TRBV10-1
TGCGCCAGCAGTGAGTCCGGGGGAGGGATGGAGACCCAGTACTTC
CASSESGGGMETQYF
>many|TRBJ2-5|TRBD1|TRBV29-1
TGCAGCGTCATAGACAGGGGGAATGGAGAGACCCAGTACTTC
CSVIDRGNGETQYF
>few|TRBJ1-4|-|TRBV2
TGTGCCAGCAGTGAGACCCCGCCAGGGTCTAATGAAAAACTGTTTTTT
CASSETPPGSNEKLFF
>-|TRBJ2-3|TRBD2|TRBV5-1
TGCGCCAGCAGCTTGAGGGCTAGCGGGGGGGCGACAGATACGCAGTATTTT
CASSLRASGGATDTQYF
>-|TRBJ2-6|-|TRBV28
TGTGCCAGCAGTTTAATTACAGGGACTGGGGCCAACGTCCTGACTTTC
CASSLITGTGANVLTF
>-|TRBJ1-1|-|TRBV10-3
TGTGCCATCAGTGGGGCGGGGATCATCAGTTCTTTCACTGAAGCTTTCTTT
CAISGAGIISSFTEAFF
>-|TRBJ2-5|-|TRBV4-3
TGCGCCAGCAGCCAAGCTTCCGGTGAGCAAGAGACCCAGTACTTC
CASSQASGEQETQYF
>-|TRBJ2-1|-|TRBV11-2
TGTGCCAGCAGCTTAGTAGGTTGGGGGGATGAGCAGTTCTTC
CASSLVGWGDEQFF
>-|TRBJ1-1|-|TRBV9
TGTGCCAGCAGCGTAGCCCCTTGGGGGGCCATGAACACTGAAGCTTTCTTT
CASSVAPWGAMNTEAFF
>-|TRBJ2-3|-|TRBV20-1
TGCAGTGCTAGAGGCGCTTCGGGGGTTCCTAGGACAGATACGCAGTATTTT
CSARGASGVPRTDTQYF
>-|TRBJ2-5|-|TRBV6-5
TGTGCCAGCATACCCCCAGGGGATCGAGAGACCCAGTACTTC
CASIPPGDRETQYF
>few|TRBJ1-6|TRBD1|TRBV6-5
TGTGCCAGCAGTTACTCCCGGGACAGACGCAATAATTCACCCCTCCACTTT
CASSYSRDRRNNSPLHF
>-|TRBJ1-4|-|TRBV11-2
TGTGCCAGCAGCTCAGACCCTGGACTGCGAAATGAAAAACTGTTTTTT
CASSSDPGLRNEKLFF
>few|TRBJ2-1|TRBD2|TRBV25-1
TGTGCCAGCAGTGTCGCACTAGCGGGCGATGAGCAGTTCTTC
CASSVALAGDEQFF
>few|TRBJ2-2|-|TRBV6-5
TGTGCCGCGGGCACCGGGGAGCTGTTTTTT
CAAGTGELFF
>few|TRBJ2-7|-|TRBV5-1
TGCGCCAGCAGCTTGACCGGGACAAGCACCTACGAGCAGTACTTC
CASSLTGTSTYEQYF
>few|TRBJ1-1|TRBD1|TRBV20-1
TGCAGTGCTGCCACCGGGACAGGGCCTTACACTGAAGCTTTCTTT
CSAATGTGPYTEAFF
>few|TRBJ2-5|-|TRBV18
TGTGCCAGCTCACCATCAAAATCAGTGGGACGGATTCAAGAGACCCAGTACTTC
CASSPSKSVGRIQETQYF
>few|TRBJ2-3|-|TRBV7-2
TGTGCCAGCAGCTTAGGCTTCATATTGCGGGGTTTGGGAGATACGCAGTATTTT
CASSLGFILRGLGDTQYF
>-|TRBJ2-7|TRBD2|TRBV6-5
TGTGCCAGCAGCACCACCTTGGCGGGGGGTACCTACGAGCAGTACTTC
CASSTTLAGGTYEQYF
>few|TRBJ2-7|TRBD2|TRBV4-1
TGCGCCAGCAGCCATGGGACTAGCGGGACCTCCTACGAGCAGTACTTC
CASSHGTSGTSYEQYF
>many|TRBJ2-1|-|TRBV7-2
TGTGCCAGCAGCTTAGAGCCCCTAGCCTATGAGCAGTTCTTC
CASSLEPLAYEQFF
>few|TRBJ2-3|-|TRBV28
TGTGCCACCCGCCTGACGCGAGACACAGATACGCAGTATTTT
CATRLTRDTDTQYF
>many|TRBJ2-3|-|TRBV7-8
TGTGCCAGCACCCCCCTAGGGGGGGGAGATACGCAGTATTTT
CASTPLGGGDTQYF
>few|TRBJ1-3|-|TRBV2
TGTGCCAGCAGGACAGACAGCTCTGGAAACACCATATATTTT
CASRTDSSGNTIYF
>-|TRBJ1-5|TRBD1|TRBV28
TGTGCCAGCAGTTTCCGACAGGGAAGACAGCCCCAGCATTTT
CASSFRQGRQPQHF
>-|TRBJ1-1|-|TRBV12-3/TRBV12-4
TGTGCCAGCAGCTCATTTCAGGGGACTGAAGCTTTCTTT
CASSSFQGTEAFF
>once|TRBJ2-7|TRBD1|TRBV5-5
TGTGCCAGCAGCATGACAGGGGATTCCTACGAGCAGTACTTC
CASSMTGDSYEQYF
>few|TRBJ2-5|-|TRBV5-1
TGCGCCAGCAGCTTGGCAGGGGCAGCGTTGGAGACCCAGTACTTC
CASSLAGAALETQYF
>few|TRBJ2-7|TRBD1|TRBV20-1
TGCAGTGCTGGAAGACAGGGAGCGTCCTACGAGCAGTACTTC
CSAGRQGASYEQYF
>-|TRBJ1-2|-|TRBV5-1
TGCGCCAGCAGCTTGGGCCCCGGTCCAGGGAGCTATGGCTACACCTTC
CASSLGPGPGSYGYTF
>-|TRBJ2-5|-|TRBV15
TGTGCCACCAGCGCCCCGGGAGACCAAGAGACCCAGTACTTC
CATSAPGDQETQYF
>-|TRBJ2-2|-|TRBV20-1
TGCAGTGCTAGGTCAGGCGGAACGAACACCGGGGAGCTGTTTTTT
CSARSGGTNTGELFF
>-|TRBJ1-5|-|TRBV20-1
TGCAGTGCCTGGGGGGATAGCAATCAGCCCCAGCATTTT
CSAWGDSNQPQHF
>few|TRBJ2-3|-|TRBV15
TGTGCCACCTCGAGTAGCACAGATACGCAGTATTTT
CATSSSTDTQYF
>few|TRBJ1-1|TRBD1|TRBV5-1
TGCGCCAGCACCCAAATAGGGACAGGGGGCCAAACTGAAGCTTTCTTT
CASTQIGTGGQTEAFF
>-|TRBJ1-5|-|TRBV7-2
TGTGCCAGCAGCTTAGCCACGAGGGATCAGCCCCAGCATTTT
CASSLATRDQPQHF
>few|TRBJ2-1|-|TRBV11-1
TGTGCCAGCAGCTTATATGGAGCGGACTCCTACAATGAGCAGTTCTTC
CASSLYGADSYNEQFF
>-|TRBJ2-1|-|TRBV20-1
TGCAGTGCTAGGCAAGTGATTAGCTCCTACAATGAGCAGTTCTTC
CSARQVISSYNEQFF
>many|TRBJ2-1|TRBD2|TRBV18
TGTGCCAGCTCACCGCGACTAGCGGGGACCTCTTACAATGAGCAGTTCTTC
CASSPRLAGTSYNEQFF